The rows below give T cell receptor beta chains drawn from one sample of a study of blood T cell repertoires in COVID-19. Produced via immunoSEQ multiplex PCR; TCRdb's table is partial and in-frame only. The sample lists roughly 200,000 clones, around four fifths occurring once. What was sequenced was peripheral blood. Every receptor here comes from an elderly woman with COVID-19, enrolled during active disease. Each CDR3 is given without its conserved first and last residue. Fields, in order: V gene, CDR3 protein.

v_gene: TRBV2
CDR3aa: ASKRNTEAF

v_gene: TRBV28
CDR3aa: ASSSPSGGYYEQY

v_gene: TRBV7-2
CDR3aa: ASSLVVRNTEAF

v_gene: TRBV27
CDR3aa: ASSLRPLRNSGANVLT

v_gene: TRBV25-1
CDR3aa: ASSDGRGYT

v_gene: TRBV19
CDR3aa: ASSIGTGGRSYT

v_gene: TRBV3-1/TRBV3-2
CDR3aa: ASSPWTDDNSPLH

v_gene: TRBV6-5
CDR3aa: ASSQTAEKGAF

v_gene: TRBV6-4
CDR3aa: ASSDEGTGGEEQF

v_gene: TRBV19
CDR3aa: ASSTPGRNTEAF

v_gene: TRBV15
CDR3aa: ATSRHGEGTDTQY